This TCR beta chain was recorded in a study of CD8 T cells in Susac syndrome. Study overall: Patients with Susac syndrome were therapy-naive, taking corticosteroids, with some also receiving intravenous immunoglobulin, or taking intravenous immunoglobulin alone at the time their blood was drawn.

V was shortened by 5 bases and J by 1 base, with 7 bases between the two germline ends. Germline CDR1 and CDR2: MNHEY and SVGAGI. The CDR3 has 13 amino acids. In regard to this clonotype: As yet, its antigen is unknown.

Findings and caveats of the study: Clonal expansion was absent from the CD4+ T cell repertoires in Susac syndrome.

An amount of RNA that ranged from about 0.45 to 1 ug was reverse transcribed with random hexamers. The method of amplification for TCR beta CDR3 was immunoSEQ multiplex PCR, covering 54 Vbeta and 13 Jbeta. TCRdb itself ran the immunoSEQ multiplex PCR reads through MiXCR, one entry per CDR3 protein. The sample holds under 200,000 distinct CDR3 sequences, 91% seen once. TCR beta was sequenced from blood CD8+ and CD4+ T cells. The sample taken for sequencing was CD4+ T cells from PBMCs. The gene calls are TRBV6-5 and TRBJ2-3; D gene uncertain. The TCR was taken from a human donor with Susac syndrome. The CDR3 sequence: CASSRTGTDTQYF. The CDR3 DNA reads as TGTGCCAGCAGTCGGACGGGCACAGATACGCAGTATTTT.